The 27 T cell receptor beta chains below come from one sample, sequenced in a study of vaccination and CD4 T cells after COVID-19. Treatment given: approximately nine-day PBMC culture with coronavirus spike peptide pools or control peptides (ViraFEST assay). The Oncomine TCR Beta short-read assay sequenced DNA from cultured CD4+ T cells. One entry per CDR3 protein, called by TCRdb with MiXCR from the PCR reads. The data contain around 10,000 distinct CDR3 sequences, less than 40% of them singletons. No cognate antigen is known for these TCRs. The sequencing input was cultured CD4+ T cells from blood. The source is a human donor with COVID-19.

V gene TRBV4-2 combines with J gene TRBJ1-2; D may be TRBD1 (6 bases). The germline V and J ends were trimmed by 0 bases and 8 bases, with 13 bases remaining between them. CDR1 and CDR2 from the germline V gene are LGHNA and YNFKEQ. This CDR3 is built from 14 residues. The CDR3 region is CASSQDGGAWGYTF. CDR3 in DNA: TGTGCCAGCAGCCAAGATGGGGGGGCTTGGGGCTACACCTTC.

The V call is TRBV28, the J call TRBJ1-5, with 8 bases that match TRBD1. This CDR3 is 14 amino acids long. Per the germline V gene, CDR1 is MDHEN and CDR2 is SYDVKM. The V segment lost 5 bases and the J segment 5 bases; nucleotides outside the gene matches: 5. CDR3 sequence: CASSTGQGHQPQHF. The CDR3 region has the DNA TGTGCCAGCAGTACAGGACAGGGCCATCAGCCCCAGCATTTT. Full variable domain (outside the CDR3, taken from reference TRBV28 and TRBJ1-5): DVKVTQSSRYLVKRTGEKVFLECVQDMDHENMFWYRQDPGLGLRLIYFSYDVKMKEKGDIPEGYSVSREKKERFSLILESASTNQTSMYLCASSTGQGHQPQHFGDGTRLSIL.

This clonotype was seen only a few times. V and J are TRBV29-1 and TRBJ1-2; D is unresolved. CDR3 length: 13 residues. Trimming left V 6 bases short and J 6 bases short, with 17 bases between. Germline V gene sequence: CDR1 SQVTM, CDR2 ANQGSEA. CDR3 sequence reads: CSVNNPSGNGYTF. The CDR3 DNA sequence: TGCAGCGTCAATAACCCGAGTGGCAATGGCTACACCTTC.

This clonotype has only a few counts. This chain links TRBV10-2 with TRBJ1-6; D ambiguous. This CDR3 is built from 13 residues. V lost 7 bases, J lost 8 bases, and 12 bases lay in between. Germline CDR1 reads WSHSY; CDR2 reads SAAADI. CDR3 DNA sequence: TGCGCCAGCACCTTCGGGTCCGATTCACCCCTCCACTTT. The encoded protein is CASTFGSDSPLHF.

The chain combines TRBV6-5 with TRBJ2-1; possibly TRBD2 for D (6 bases). V dropped 10 bases and J dropped 3 bases, with 16 bases sitting between them. The CDR3 consists of 14 residues. The germline CDR1 and CDR2 sequences are MNHEY and SVGAGI. For the CDR3, the DNA is TGTGCCACTTGTCAGGGCGGGGACTACAATGAGCAGTTCTTC. It translates to CATCQGGDYNEQFF.

The chain uses TRBV19 and TRBJ2-2, with D possibly TRBD2 on 8 matching bases. The V end lost 7 bases, the J end lost 5 bases, and 20 bases lay between the germline ends. CDR1 and CDR2 (germline): LNHDA, SQIVND (reference sequence). This CDR3 has 16 residues. Written as DNA, the CDR3 is TGTGCCAGTAATTACAGGGGCGGGAGGTCAACCGGGGAGCTGTTTTTT. This encodes CASNYRGGRSTGELFF.

The chain carries TRBV2 and TRBJ1-2, with D unclear. Trimming shortened V by 7 bases and J by 8 bases, and 23 bases separated the two germline ends. Germline V CDR1 and CDR2: SNHLY, FYNNEI. CDR3 length: 15 residues. In DNA, the CDR3 is TGTGCCAGCAACCACCGTGAGGGAAGGGTTGGCGGCTACACCTTC. Protein product: CASNHREGRVGGYTF. Supplemented by reference TRBV2 and TRBJ1-2, the full variable domain reads EPEVTQTPSHQVTQMGQEVILRCVPISNHLYFYWYRQILGQKVEFLVSFYNNEISEKSEIFDDQFSVERPDGSNFTLKIRSTKLEDSAMYFCASNHREGRVGGYTFGSGTRLTVV.

This clonotype was found a few times. The CDR3 coding sequence is TGTGCCAGTAGTACCCCAGGGTTCGACTATGGCTACACCTTC. Translated: CASSTPGFDYGYTF. The chain links TRBV19 to TRBJ1-2, with TRBD1 as a possible D gene (5 bases). Germline CDR1 and CDR2: LNHDA and SQIVND (reference sequence). V was pared by 4 bases and J by 3 bases, with 12 bases between. The length of the CDR3 is 14 residues. Looking up the rest from reference TRBV19 and TRBJ1-2 gives the full variable domain: DGGITQSPKYLFRKEGQNVTLSCEQNLNHDAMYWYRQDPGQGLRLIYYSQIVNDFQKGDIAEGYSVSREKKESFPLTVTSAQKNPTAFYLCASSTPGFDYGYTFGSGTRLTVV.

The CDR3 DNA reads as TGTGCCAGCAGTTTAATTACAGGTCGGATGATAGAGACCCAGTACTTC. Protein product: CASSLITGRMIETQYF. The chain joins TRBV12-3 or TRBV12-4 to TRBJ2-5, with TRBD1 as a possible D gene (5 bases). V dropped 2 bases and J dropped 4 bases, with 17 bases sitting between them. This CDR3 has 16 amino acids.

V usage is TRBV12-3 or TRBV12-4 and J usage is TRBJ1-5, with TRBD1 matching 9 bases. With V trimmed by 6 bases and J by 2 bases, 5 bases remained unmatched. The CDR3 runs 15 residues. The CDR3: CASSGTGSGNQPQHF. CDR3 bases: TGTGCCAGCAGCGGGACAGGGAGCGGCAATCAGCCCCAGCATTTT.

This clonotype has more than one count but fewer than ten. This chain joins TRBV7-6 and TRBJ2-7, with no clear D. The CDR3 totals 14 residues. V was cut by 5 bases and J by 0 bases, with 11 bases left in between. Per the germline V gene, CDR1 is SGHVS and CDR2 is FNYEAQ. CDR3 bases: TGTGCCAGCAGCAAAAATGACATCTCCTACGAGCAGTACTTC. This gives the protein CASSKNDISYEQYF.

Judged by abundance, this clonotype is large. The V and J genes are TRBV14 and TRBJ1-2; D gene ambiguous. This CDR3 spans 14 amino acids. Trimming cost V 0 bases and J 8 bases, with 13 bases left between them. Germline CDR1 reads SGHDN; CDR2 reads FVKESK. The CDR3 sequence: CASSQDLNPRGYTF. As DNA, the CDR3 is TGTGCCAGCAGCCAAGATCTTAATCCGCGAGGCTACACCTTC.

This clonotype was counted only a few times. This sequence joins TRBV11-1 and TRBJ2-5; D is unclear. The V and J ends lost 1 base and 5 bases respectively, with 17 bases between them. The CDR3 consists of 16 residues. Per the germline V gene, CDR1 is SGHAT and CDR2 is FQDESV (reference sequence). The CDR3 region is CASSLEDYLGGETQYF. DNA of the CDR3: TGTGCCAGCAGCTTAGAGGATTATTTGGGTGGGGAGACCCAGTACTTC. Combining the CDR3 with reference TRBV11-1 and TRBJ2-5 gives the whole variable domain EAEVAQSPRYKITEKSQAVAFWCDPISGHATLYWYRQILGQGPELLVQFQDESVVDDSQLPKDRFSAERLKGVDSTLKIQPAELGDSAMYLCASSLEDYLGGETQYFGPGTRLLVL.

This clonotype was counted a few times. The chain couples TRBV6-5 to TRBJ1-1; 8 positions match TRBD1. CDR1 and CDR2 from the germline V gene are MNHEY and SVGAGI. This CDR3 has 15 amino acids. V was pared by 0 bases and J by 7 bases, with 7 bases of the junction left unmatched. The CDR3 is CASSYSTGGQSEAFF. CDR3 sequence (DNA): TGTGCCAGCAGTTACTCTACAGGGGGGCAAAGTGAAGCTTTCTTT.

In its sample, this clonotype was seen once. V gene TRBV19 combines with J gene TRBJ2-5; 9 bases line up with TRBD1. The CDR3 runs 16 residues. Germline CDR1 LNHDA, CDR2 SQIVND (reference sequence). The J segment lost 4 bases and the V segment lost 5 bases, leaving 11 bases of the junction unmatched. The CDR3 DNA follows: TGTGCCAGTAGTCCGAAACCTACAGGGGGCAGAGAGACCCAGTACTTC. Translating gives CASSPKPTGGRETQYF.

V and J are TRBV6-1 and TRBJ2-5; D may be TRBD1 (6 bases). V shed 3 bases and J shed 2 bases, with 10 bases lying between them. The CDR3 totals 14 residues. Per germline, CDR1 MNHNS and CDR2 SASEGT. CDR3 coding DNA: TGTGCCAGCAGTGAGAACAGGGCACAAGAGACCCAGTACTTC. Translating it yields CASSENRAQETQYF.

This chain links TRBV20-1 with TRBJ1-6, with D hard to call. The CDR3 contains 16 residues. Germline V gene lookup returns CDR1 DFQATT and CDR2 SNEGSKA (reference sequence). V was pared by 0 bases and J by 8 bases, with 17 bases between. The CDR3 sequence is CSARDPMKSGDSPLHF. CDR3 in DNA: TGCAGTGCTAGAGATCCAATGAAGTCGGGCGATTCACCCCTCCACTTT.

CDR3 in amino acids: CASSEGRDTEAFF. DNA of the CDR3: TGTGCCAGCAGTGAAGGGAGGGACACTGAAGCTTTCTTT. The rearrangement uses TRBV6-4 and TRBJ1-1; D gene unclear. The germline V gene has CDR1 MRHNA and CDR2 SNTAGT. This CDR3 comprises 13 residues. V lost 3 bases and J lost 3, with 8 bases in between.

This chain links TRBV15 with TRBJ2-7; D unresolved. Deletions cut 1 base from V and 0 bases from J, with 7 bases between. This CDR3 comprises 14 residues. The germline V gene encodes CDR1 LNHNV and CDR2 YYDKDF (reference sequence). In DNA, the CDR3 is TGTGCCACCAGCAGAGGGCAGGTCTCCTACGAGCAGTACTTC. This codes for CATSRGQVSYEQYF.

This chain uses TRBV7-9 with TRBJ2-7; TRBD2 agrees at 7 bases. J gave up 2 bases and V 10 bases, and 5 bases lay outside the gene matches. CDR1 is SEHNR and CDR2 is FQNEAQ in the germline V gene (reference sequence). CDR3 length equals 12 residues. The CDR3: CATSREAYEQYF. Written as DNA, the CDR3 is TGTGCCACCTCTCGGGAGGCCTACGAGCAGTACTTC.

The V gene is TRBV7-2, the J gene TRBJ2-5, with D perhaps TRBD1 or TRBD2 (7 bases each). V gave up 1 base and J gave up 5 bases, with 14 bases separating them. The CDR3 sequence is 15 residues long. Germline CDR1 reads SGHTA; CDR2 reads FQGNSA. In nucleotides, the CDR3 is TGTGCCAGCAGCTTAGTATCCAGGGGGGGGGAGACCCAGTACTTC. It codes for CASSLVSRGGETQYF. Using reference TRBV7-2 and TRBJ2-5 for the parts outside the CDR3, the full variable domain is GAGVSQSPSNKVTEKGKDVELRCDPISGHTALYWYRQSLGQGLEFLIYFQGNSAPDKSGLPSDRFSAERTGGSVSTLTIQRTQQEDSAVYLCASSLVSRGGETQYFGPGTRLLVL.

In its sample, this clonotype was seen a few times. This sequence joins TRBV6-1 and TRBJ1-6; D gene unclear. From germline, CDR1 is MNHNS and CDR2 SASEGT. With 6 bases removed from V and 0 bases from J, the gap between germline ends came to 9 bases. The CDR3 runs to 15 residues. The DNA of the CDR3 is TGTGCCAGCAGACAAGTTAGCTCCTATAATTCACCCCTCCACTTT. It codes for CASRQVSSYNSPLHF.

This clonotype was counted between two and nine times. This chain uses TRBV6-1 with TRBJ2-7; D possibly corresponds to TRBD1 (6 bases). The CDR3 runs 14 residues. The germline V gene has CDR1 MNHNS and CDR2 SASEGT. The V and J ends lost 7 bases and 1 base respectively, with 14 bases between them. CDR3 protein: CASTGTGLSYEQYF. The CDR3 nucleotides read TGTGCCAGCACGGGAACAGGGCTTTCCTACGAGCAGTACTTC.

The chain couples TRBV5-1 to TRBJ2-7, with D uncertain. Germline assignment: CDR1 SGHRS and CDR2 YFSETQ. Deletions cut 7 bases from V and 0 bases from J, with 8 bases between. The CDR3 runs to 12 residues. The CDR3 DNA follows: TGCGCCAGCGGGCCTAGCTCCTACGAGCAGTACTTC. Translating it yields CASGPSSYEQYF.

About this clonotype: A junction boundary mismatches the germline segment, possibly from a read error. The chain is built from TRBV4-1 and TRBJ1-1; tentatively, D is TRBD1 (5 bases). This CDR3 is 15 amino acids long. Germline CDR1 and CDR2: MGHRA and YSYEKL. This CDR3 is CASSPIGAWRRFAFF. The CDR3 DNA reads TGCGCCAGCAGCCCAATAGGGGCCTGGCGACGTTTCGCTTTCTTC.

The J gene is TRBJ2-2, the V gene TRBV2; 10 bases match TRBD1. CDR3 length: 14 amino acids. Trimming removed 8 bases from V and 4 bases from J; junction bases left unmatched: 4. Germline V gene sequence: CDR1 SNHLY, CDR2 FYNNEI. In DNA form, the CDR3 reads TGTGCCAGCGCGAGGGACAGGGGCACCGGGGAGCTGTTTTTT. This sequence encodes CASARDRGTGELFF.

In its sample, this clonotype was seen a few times. The CDR3: CASSSGTGGPTTEAFF. Here the CDR3 DNA reads TGCGCCAGCAGCTCCGGGACAGGGGGTCCCACAACTGAAGCTTTCTTT. The chain is built from TRBV5-1 and TRBJ1-1; 11 positions match TRBD1. Germline lookup yields CDR1 SGHRS and CDR2 YFSETQ. There are 16 residues in the CDR3. V lost 3 bases to trimming and J lost 5 bases; unmatched junction nucleotides: 9.